The 17 T cell receptor beta chains below all came from one sample that was sequenced in a study of shared clonotypes between healthy human individuals. Libraries were prepared by immunoSEQ multiplex PCR; TCRdb keeps only in-frame clonotypes and omits some of them. The sample has some 2.1 million clones, about 95% seen once. The sample consisted of naive CD4+ T cells sorted from blood. As to subset: CD45RA+ positively selected. The receptors originated from a man aged 18-30 years in good health.

V is TRBV19 and J is TRBJ2-6; perhaps TRBD1 as D (6 bases). This CDR3 region has 16 residues. The germline CDR1 and CDR2 sequences are LNHDA and SQIVND (reference sequence). Between the trimmed V and J ends, which lost 4 bases and 2 bases, there was a span of 12 bases. The CDR3 DNA is TGTGCCAGTAGTAGAGGGGGTAAAACTGGGGCCAACGTCCTGACTTTC. Its translation: CASSRGGKTGANVLTF. The variable domain in full, with the rest retrieved from reference TRBV19 and TRBJ2-6, is DGGITQSPKYLFRKEGQNVTLSCEQNLNHDAMYWYRQDPGQGLRLIYYSQIVNDFQKGDIAEGYSVSREKKESFPLTVTSAQKNPTAFYLCASSRGGKTGANVLTFGAGSRLTVL.

Points on this clone: Other DNA sequences in the sample encode the same CDR3. The V call is TRBV7-2, the J call TRBJ2-2; no clear D gene. Germline V gives CDR1 SGHTA, CDR2 FQGNSA. With 5 bases removed from V and 1 base from J, the gap between germline ends came to 8 bases. The CDR3 loop spans 14 amino acids. Here the CDR3 DNA reads TGTGCCAGCAGCCCGACCAGGAACACCGGGGAGCTGTTTTTT. Protein sequence: CASSPTRNTGELFF. Combining the CDR3 with reference TRBV7-2 and TRBJ2-2 gives the whole variable domain GAGVSQSPSNKVTEKGKDVELRCDPISGHTALYWYRQSLGQGLEFLIYFQGNSAPDKSGLPSDRFSAERTGGSVSTLTIQRTQQEDSAVYLCASSPTRNTGELFFGEGSRLTVL.

The rearrangement links TRBV5-6 to TRBJ1-6, with 10 bases aligning to TRBD1. This CDR3 contains 15 residues. Germline V CDR1 and CDR2: SGHDT, YYEEEE. V was clipped by 4 bases and J by 7 bases; unmatched bases: 5. For the CDR3, the DNA is TGTGCCAGCAGCCTGGTGGACAGGGGGAATTCACCCCTCCACTTT. It encodes CASSLVDRGNSPLHF.

The chain combines TRBV7-9 with TRBJ2-1, with 13 bases lining up with TRBD2. The CDR3 spans 18 residues. V lost 8 bases and J lost 0; bases outside the gene matches: 10. Germline CDR1 and CDR2: SEHNR and FQNEAQ (reference sequence). The CDR3 loop is CASGGSGTSGDSYNEQFF. In nucleotides, the CDR3 is TGTGCCAGCGGGGGTAGTGGGACTAGCGGGGACTCCTACAATGAGCAGTTCTTC. The complete variable domain, with remaining parts taken from reference TRBV7-9 and TRBJ2-1, reads DTGVSQNPRHKITKRGQNVTFRCDPISEHNRLYWYRQTLGQGPEFLTYFQNEAQLEKSRLLSDRFSAERPKGSFSTLEIQRTEQGDSAMYLCASGGSGTSGDSYNEQFFGPGTRLTVL.

Concerning this clone: A read error is possible here, since a much larger clone lies one base away. The chain is built from TRBV27 and TRBJ2-5; D gene uncertain. The J call may not be correct, given that the DNA end is closer to TRBJ2-7. The CDR3 runs to 12 residues. Germline lookup yields CDR1 MNHEY and CDR2 SMNVEV (reference sequence). This CDR3 reads CACPLKGYEQYF. The CDR3 coding sequence is TGTGCCTGCCCCCTAAAGGGTTACGAGCAGTACTTC.

The rearrangement links TRBV11-2 to TRBJ2-7; TRBD1 matches at 7 bases. V gave up 1 base and J gave up 1 base; unmatched junction bases: 7. The germline V gene encodes CDR1 SGHAT and CDR2 FQNNGV. The CDR3 has 16 amino acids. Here the CDR3 DNA reads TGTGCCAGCAGCTTAGCCACAGGGGCTGCTTCCTACGAGCAGTACTTC. As protein: CASSLATGAASYEQYF.

This chain links TRBV7-2 with TRBJ2-1; TRBD1 aligns across 8 bases. The V gene's germline CDR1 is SGHTA and CDR2 FQGNSA. There are 12 residues in the CDR3. V gave up 5 bases and J gave up 10 bases; unmatched junction bases: 4. The CDR3 region is CASSAGGQEQFF. CDR3 DNA: TGTGCCAGCAGCGCAGGGGGCCAAGAGCAGTTCTTC.

The V call is TRBV18, the J call TRBJ1-2; D perhaps matches TRBD1 (5 bases). The ends were cut back, 2 bases at V and 2 bases at J, with 15 bases in the middle. Germline CDR1 and CDR2: KGHSH and LQKENI. The CDR3 is 16 amino acids. The DNA for the CDR3 is TGTGCCAGCTCACCAAGTCCTGTGGCAGGGAACTATGGCTACACCTTC. Protein product: CASSPSPVAGNYGYTF.

The chain joins TRBV18 to TRBJ2-7, with no clear D. This CDR3 spans 13 amino acids. The V and J ends lost 3 bases and 6 bases respectively, with 12 bases between them. The germline V gene encodes CDR1 KGHSH and CDR2 LQKENI. This chain's CDR3 is CASSPHRIGEQYF. The CDR3, as DNA: TGTGCCAGCTCACCGCACCGGATCGGCGAGCAGTACTTC.

The chain carries TRBV5-1 and TRBJ2-2; D call uncertain. V was cut by 3 bases and J by 5 bases, with 8 bases left in between. Per the germline V gene, CDR1 is SGHRS and CDR2 is YFSETQ. This CDR3 is built from 13 residues. The CDR3 bases are TGCGCCAGCAGCTGGTCCCGAACCGGGGAGCTGTTTTTT. This translates into CASSWSRTGELFF.

Remarks on this clone: Other nucleotide sequences in the sample specify the same CDR3. The chain recombines TRBV9 with TRBJ2-2, with 7 bases identical to TRBD2. The V gene end was trimmed by 0 bases and the J gene end by 1 base; junction bases not matched to a gene: 3. The CDR3 runs 16 residues. CDR1 is SGDLS and CDR2 is YYNGEE in the germline V gene. CDR3 amino acids: CASSVGASGNTGELFF. The DNA for the CDR3 is TGTGCCAGCAGCGTAGGGGCTAGCGGGAACACCGGGGAGCTGTTTTTT. The variable domain in full, completed from reference TRBV9 and TRBJ2-2, reads DSGVTQTPKHLITATGQRVTLRCSPRSGDLSVYWYQQSLDQGLQFLIQYYNGEERAKGNILERFSAQQFPDLHSELNLSSLELGDSALYFCASSVGASGNTGELFFGEGSRLTVL.

This rearrangement joins TRBV10-3 to TRBJ2-5; 9 positions match TRBD1. CDR3 length: 17 amino acids. CDR1 ENHRY and CDR2 SYGVKD come from the germline V gene. J was trimmed by 0 bases and V by 2 bases; bases with no gene match: 7. CDR3 sequence reads: CAISELGQGRNQETQYF. Written as DNA, the CDR3 is TGTGCCATCAGTGAGCTGGGACAGGGCAGAAACCAAGAGACCCAGTACTTC.

This chain links TRBV11-2 with TRBJ1-3; D call uncertain. Looked up from germline, CDR1 is SGHAT and CDR2 is FQNNGV. The length of the CDR3 is 17 residues. The ends were cut back, 2 bases at V and 4 bases at J, with 18 bases in the middle. The CDR3, as DNA: TGTGCCAGCAGCTTACTCGGACGGCCCTCTGCGGGAAACACCATATATTTT. Translating it yields CASSLLGRPSAGNTIYF.

The CDR3 here is CAIRDIYEQYF. CDR3 bases: TGTGCCATCAGAGACATCTACGAGCAGTACTTC. This chain links TRBV10-3 with TRBJ2-7, with no clear D. V lost 6 bases to trimming and J lost 3 bases, with 6 bases between them. Germline V gene data show CDR1 as ENHRY and CDR2 as SYGVKD. There are 11 residues in the CDR3.

The rearrangement links TRBV18 to TRBJ2-3, with D uncertain. The CDR3 contains 14 residues. Looked up from germline, CDR1 is KGHSH and CDR2 is LQKENI. Trimming pared 1 base from V and 4 bases from J, leaving 9 bases between. The CDR3 loop reads CASSPLSGSDTQYF. The CDR3 coding sequence is TGTGCCAGCTCACCACTCTCAGGTTCAGATACGCAGTATTTT.

The chain combines TRBV30 with TRBJ2-1; 9 bases match TRBD2. Germline loops: CDR1 GTSNPN, CDR2 SVGIG (reference sequence). V shed 5 bases, J shed 4 bases, and the junction held 18 bases outside the gene matches. This CDR3 comprises 18 residues. The CDR3 DNA follows: TGTGCCTGGGAACACAGGGGACCCAGCGGGGGGTTGTACAATGAGCAGTTCTTC. Encoded protein: CAWEHRGPSGGLYNEQFF.

This clone was detected once. The chain carries TRBV19 and TRBJ1-2, with a tentative D call TRBD1 (6 bases). Germline V lookup: CDR1 LNHDA, CDR2 SQIVND (reference sequence). The CDR3 is 14 residues long. V was clipped by 0 bases and J by 4 bases, with 9 bases between them. The CDR3 region has the DNA TGTGCCAGTAGTATAGAACAGGGCGGCTATGGCTACACCTTC. Its translation is CASSIEQGGYGYTF.